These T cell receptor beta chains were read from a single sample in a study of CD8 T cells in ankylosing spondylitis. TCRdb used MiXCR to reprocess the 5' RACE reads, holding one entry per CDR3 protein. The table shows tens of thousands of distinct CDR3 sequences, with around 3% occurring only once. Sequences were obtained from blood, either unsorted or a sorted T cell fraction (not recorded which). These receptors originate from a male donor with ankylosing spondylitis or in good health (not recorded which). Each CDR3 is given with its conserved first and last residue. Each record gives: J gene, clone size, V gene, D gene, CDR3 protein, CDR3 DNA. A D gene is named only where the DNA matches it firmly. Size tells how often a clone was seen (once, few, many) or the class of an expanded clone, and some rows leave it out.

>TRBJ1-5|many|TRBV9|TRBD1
CASSVAGGDQPQHF
TGTGCCAGCAGCGTAGCAGGGGGGGATCAGCCCCAGCATTTT
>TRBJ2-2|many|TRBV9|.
CASSVGSVTLNTGELFF
TGTGCCAGCAGCGTAGGTTCAGTCACGCTAAACACCGGGGAGCTGTTTTTT
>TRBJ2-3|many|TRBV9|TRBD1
CASSAPGQGVNTQYF
TGTGCCAGCAGCGCCCCAGGACAGGGAGTGAATACGCAGTATTTT
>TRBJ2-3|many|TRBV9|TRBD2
CASSESAGGMDTQYF
TGTGCCAGCAGCGAATCAGCGGGGGGGATGGATACGCAGTATTTT
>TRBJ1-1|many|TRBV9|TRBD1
CASSAPRDRGPTEAFF
TGTGCCAGCAGCGCCCCGCGGGACAGGGGGCCCACTGAAGCTTTCTTT
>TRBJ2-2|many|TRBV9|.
CASSPHLWDSTGELFF
TGTGCCAGCAGCCCCCACCTCTGGGACTCCACCGGGGAGCTGTTTTTT
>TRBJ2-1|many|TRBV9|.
CASSPQNNEQFF
TGTGCCAGCAGCCCCCAGAACAATGAGCAGTTCTTC
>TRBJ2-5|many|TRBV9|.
CASSADLETQYF
TGTGCCAGCAGCGCAGATTTAGAGACCCAGTACTTC
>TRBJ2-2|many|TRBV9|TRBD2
CASTPSGGVTGELFF
TGTGCCAGCACCCCTAGCGGGGGCGTCACCGGGGAGCTGTTTTTT
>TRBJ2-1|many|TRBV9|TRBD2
CASSVIAGPYNEQFF
TGTGCCAGCAGCGTAATAGCGGGCCCCTACAATGAGCAGTTCTTC
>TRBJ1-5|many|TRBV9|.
CASSVEGGGQPQHF
TGTGCCAGCAGCGTAGAGGGGGGTGGGCAGCCCCAGCATTTT
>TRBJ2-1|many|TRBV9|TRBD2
CASSLSPGLENEQFF
TGTGCCAGCAGCCTATCACCGGGACTAGAGAATGAGCAGTTCTTC
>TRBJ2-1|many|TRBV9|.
CASSVNPWNEQFF
TGTGCCAGCAGCGTCAACCCTTGGAATGAGCAGTTCTTC
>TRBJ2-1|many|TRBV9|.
CASGLNQGRGYNEQFF
TGTGCCAGCGGCCTAAACCAGGGGAGGGGATACAATGAGCAGTTCTTC
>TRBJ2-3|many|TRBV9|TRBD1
CASSNRGTTDTQYF
TGTGCCAGCAGCAACAGGGGGACCACAGATACGCAGTATTTT
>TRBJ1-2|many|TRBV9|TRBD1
CASSVGQGGAFRGYTF
TGTGCCAGCAGCGTAGGACAGGGGGGTGCCTTCCGCGGCTACACCTTC
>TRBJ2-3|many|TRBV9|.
CASSPGGELTDTQYF
TGTGCCAGCAGCCCTGGCGGGGAACTCACAGATACGCAGTATTTT
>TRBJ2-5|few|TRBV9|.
CASSSSAWETQYF
TGTGCCAGCAGCTCCAGCGCGTGGGAGACCCAGTACTTC
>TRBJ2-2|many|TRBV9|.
CASSAGTATGELFF
TGTGCCAGCAGCGCCGGGACTGCGACCGGGGAGCTGTTTTTT
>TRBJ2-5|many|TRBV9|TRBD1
CASSAYRGGETQYF
TGTGCCAGCAGCGCCTACAGGGGCGGTGAGACCCAGTACTTC
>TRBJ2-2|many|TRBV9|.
CASSVGLEGWELFF
TGTGCCAGCAGCGTAGGGTTGGAGGGGTGGGAGCTGTTTTTT
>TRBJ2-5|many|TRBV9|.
CASSPQGGWQETQYF
TGTGCCAGCAGCCCTCAGGGGGGATGGCAAGAGACCCAGTACTTC
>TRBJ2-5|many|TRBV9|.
CASSVGDGAGETQYF
TGTGCCAGCAGCGTAGGAGACGGGGCTGGCGAGACCCAGTACTTC
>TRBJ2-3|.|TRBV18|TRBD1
CASSSDRGGTYTQYF
TGTGCCAGCTCGTCGGACAGGGGAGGAACATATACGCAGTATTTT
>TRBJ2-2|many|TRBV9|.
CASSVVGRAGGAGELFF
TGTGCCAGCAGCGTAGTCGGGAGGGCAGGGGGCGCCGGGGAGCTGTTTTTT
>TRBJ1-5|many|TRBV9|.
CASSVGDYQPQHF
TGTGCCAGCAGCGTAGGGGACTATCAGCCCCAGCATTTT
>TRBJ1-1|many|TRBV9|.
CASSKGGSTEAFF
TGTGCCAGCAGCAAAGGGGGTTCCACTGAAGCTTTCTTT
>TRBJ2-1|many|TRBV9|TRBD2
CASSPLWLAGVIYEQFF
TGTGCCAGCAGCCCCTTGTGGCTAGCGGGAGTTATCTATGAGCAGTTCTTC
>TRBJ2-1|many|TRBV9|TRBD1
CASSGRQGGEQFF
TGTGCCAGCAGCGGTCGACAGGGTGGGGAGCAGTTCTTC
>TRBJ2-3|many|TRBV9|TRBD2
CASSQTPSGATDTQYF
TGTGCCAGCAGCCAAACCCCTAGCGGGGCCACAGATACGCAGTATTTT
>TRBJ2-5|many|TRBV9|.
CASSPLIPETQYF
TGTGCCAGCAGCCCGCTAATCCCCGAGACCCAGTACTTC
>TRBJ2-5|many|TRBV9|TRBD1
CASSNLGTGETQYF
TGTGCCAGCAGCAACCTTGGGACAGGGGAGACCCAGTACTTC
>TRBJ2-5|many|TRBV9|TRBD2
CASSPGTSGVETQYF
TGTGCCAGCAGCCCAGGGACTAGCGGGGTTGAGACCCAGTACTTC
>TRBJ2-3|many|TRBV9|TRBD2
CASSVGLAGNTDTQYF
TGTGCCAGCAGCGTTGGACTAGCGGGGAACACAGATACGCAGTATTTT
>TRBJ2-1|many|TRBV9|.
CASSARDAYNEQFF
TGTGCCAGCAGCGCCCGGGACGCCTACAATGAGCAGTTCTTC
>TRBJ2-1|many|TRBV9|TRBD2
CASSVDATTSGLNEQFF
TGTGCCAGCAGCGTAGACGCGACCACTAGCGGCTTAAATGAGCAGTTCTTC